This T cell receptor (beta chain) was sequenced during a study of T cell responses to AZD1222 COVID-19 vaccine. With regard to this clone: The antigen is not known.

Measured with immunoSEQ multiplex PCR; TCRdb has only the in-frame clones, and not every one. The data contain 4,000 to 5,000 clones, 70% to 90% of them singletons. The CDR3 contains 15 residues. V was cut by 1 base and J by 12 bases, with 16 bases left in between. The germline V gene has CDR1 LGHNA and CDR2 YSLEER. Broader study findings: At study baseline, merely five or six AZD1222 recipients were seropositive. Most donors were white British, females outnumbered males, and clonal diversity was possibly underestimated.

The sequence came from an adult who received the AZD1222 COVID-19 vaccine. V is TRBV4-3 and J is TRBJ2-6; tentatively, D is TRBD1 or TRBD2 (7 bases each). Sequences were derived from peripheral blood, sampled 28 days after the second AZD1222 dose. This chain's CDR3 is CASSQARGGPSVLTF. The CDR3 DNA follows: TGCGCCAGCAGCCAAGCCAGGGGGGGCCCCTCCGTCCTGACTTTC.